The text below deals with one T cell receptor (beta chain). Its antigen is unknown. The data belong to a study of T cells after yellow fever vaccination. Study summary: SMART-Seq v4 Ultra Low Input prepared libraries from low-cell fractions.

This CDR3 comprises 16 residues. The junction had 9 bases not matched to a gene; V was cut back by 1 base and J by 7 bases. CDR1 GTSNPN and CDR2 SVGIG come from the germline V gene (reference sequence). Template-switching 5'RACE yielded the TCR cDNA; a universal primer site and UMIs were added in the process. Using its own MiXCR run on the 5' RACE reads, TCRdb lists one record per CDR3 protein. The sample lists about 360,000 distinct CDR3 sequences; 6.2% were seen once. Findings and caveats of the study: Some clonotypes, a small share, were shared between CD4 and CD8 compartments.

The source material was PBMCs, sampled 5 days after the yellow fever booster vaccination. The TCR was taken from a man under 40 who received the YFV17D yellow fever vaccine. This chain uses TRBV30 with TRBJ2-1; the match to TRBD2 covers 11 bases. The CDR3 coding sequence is TGTGCCTGGAGTGCAGGGACTAGCGGAGCCCTTAATGAGCAGTTCTTC. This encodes CAWSAGTSGALNEQFF.